Shown below are 11 T cell receptor beta chains from a single sample sequenced in a study of response to subunit inactivated influenza vaccine. TCRdb itself ran the RT-PCR reads through MiXCR, one entry per CDR3 protein. The sample consists of about 650,000 distinct CDR3 sequences, 15% to 18% of them appearing once. The input for sequencing was PBMCs from blood, taken about 13 days after vaccination. All receptors derive from a man in his fifties or sixties who received an inactivated influenza vaccine.

A few counts support this clonotype. CDR3: CASSLAGDNIQYF. The CDR3 region has the DNA TGTGCCAGCAGCTTGGCCGGAGACAACATTCAGTACTTC. The chain combines TRBV5-4 with TRBJ2-4, with D uncertain. The germline CDR1 and CDR2 sequences are SGHNT and YYREEE (reference sequence). The CDR3 is 13 residues long. V was pared by 0 bases and J by 7 bases, with 8 bases between.

J is TRBJ1-1 and V is TRBV12-3 or TRBV12-4; TRBD1 agrees at 7 bases. The CDR3 consists of 17 residues. J was trimmed by 5 bases and V by 3 bases; bases with no gene match: 15. The CDR3 DNA reads as TGTGCCAGCAGTTTTGGAGTTAACAGGGGTAGCTCAACTGAAGCTTTCTTT. It yields the protein CASSFGVNRGSSTEAFF.

The sample holds many counts of this clonotype. The genes are TRBV30 and TRBJ2-7; 8 bases fit TRBD1. Per germline, CDR1 GTSNPN and CDR2 SVGIG (reference sequence). The CDR3 contains 13 residues. V dropped 3 bases and J dropped 5; count of bases not matched to a gene: 6. The CDR3 DNA reads as TGTGCCTGGAGCCGAGACAGGGGCGACGAGCAGTACTTC. This encodes CAWSRDRGDEQYF.

The CDR3 sequence is CASSHAGPQYGYTF. The DNA for the CDR3 is TGTGCCAGCAGCCATGCAGGGCCTCAATATGGCTACACCTTC. J is TRBJ1-2 and V is TRBV3-1; TRBD1 might be the D (5 bases). The CDR3 is 14 amino acids. Trimming stripped 3 bases from V and 5 bases from J, with 13 bases between. CDR1 and CDR2 from the germline V gene are LGHDT and YNNKEL (reference sequence).

The V call is TRBV9, the J call TRBJ2-7, with 9 bases that match TRBD1. Germline V CDR1 and CDR2: SGDLS, YYNGEE. This CDR3 has 14 residues. V was pared by 0 bases and J by 7 bases, with 5 bases of the junction left unmatched. The CDR3 sequence: CASSVAQGAEEQYF. DNA for the CDR3: TGTGCCAGCAGCGTAGCACAGGGGGCGGAGGAGCAGTACTTC.

The V and J genes are TRBV20-1 and TRBJ2-1; 8 bases are a match to TRBD2. The CDR3 is 13 amino acids. V was clipped by 7 bases and J by 5 bases; unmatched bases: 7. CDR1 DFQATT and CDR2 SNEGSKA come from the germline V gene (reference sequence). CDR3 nucleotides: TGCAGTGAGTCGGGACTAGGGGACAATGAGCAGTTCTTC. This gives the protein CSESGLGDNEQFF.

This clonotype was seen a few times. The chain joins TRBV7-9 to TRBJ2-7; TRBD2 matches at 7 bases. Germline CDR1 reads SEHNR; CDR2 reads FQNEAQ (reference sequence). The V gene end was trimmed by 8 bases and the J gene end by 4 bases; junction bases not matched to a gene: 5. The CDR3 is 12 residues long. The CDR3 sequence: CASAAGPYEQYF. The CDR3 region has the DNA TGTGCCAGCGCAGCGGGGCCATACGAGCAGTACTTC.

This clonotype has only a few counts. The chain uses TRBV28 and TRBJ2-7, with D uncertain. This CDR3 is 12 amino acids long. The germline CDR1 and CDR2 sequences are MDHEN and SYDVKM. V gave up 11 bases and J gave up 4 bases, with 15 bases separating them. In DNA, the CDR3 is TGTGCCGCCGCCGTCAACTCTTACGAGCAGTACTTC. Translation: CAAAVNSYEQYF. The variable domain in full, completed from reference TRBV28 and TRBJ2-7, reads DVKVTQSSRYLVKRTGEKVFLECVQDMDHENMFWYRQDPGLGLRLIYFSYDVKMKEKGDIPEGYSVSREKKERFSLILESASTNQTSMYLCAAAVNSYEQYFGPGTRLTVT.

The chain uses TRBV12-3 or TRBV12-4 and TRBJ2-2; TRBD2 might be the D (5 bases). Trimming cost V 6 bases and J 0 bases, with 11 bases left between them. This CDR3 comprises 15 residues. In nucleotides, the CDR3 is TGTGCCAGCAGCCGAGGGAGACCGAACACCGGGGAGCTGTTTTTT. Residues: CASSRGRPNTGELFF.

The table lists this clonotype with a few counts. The V call is TRBV20-1, the J call TRBJ2-7; TRBD2 matches 14 bases. The J segment lost 6 bases and the V segment lost 5 bases, leaving 15 bases of the junction unmatched. Germline V CDR1 and CDR2: DFQATT, SNEGSKA (reference sequence). The CDR3 is 17 amino acids. For the CDR3, the DNA is TGCAGTGCTTGGGCCGGGACTAGCGGGAGAAAGGTGCGCGAGCAGTACTTC. Translation gives CSAWAGTSGRKVREQYF.

V usage is TRBV7-6 and J usage is TRBJ1-1; 9 bases align to TRBD1. The CDR3 runs 14 residues. CDR1 is SGHVS and CDR2 is FNYEAQ in the germline V gene. V lost 5 bases, J lost 5 bases, and 6 bases stayed unmatched. The CDR3 is CASSARTGVTEAFF. The CDR3, as DNA: TGTGCCAGCAGCGCGCGGACAGGGGTGACTGAAGCTTTCTTT. Supplemented by reference TRBV7-6 and TRBJ1-1, the full variable domain reads GAGVSQSPRYKVTKRGQDVALRCDPISGHVSLYWYRQALGQGPEFLTYFNYEAQQDKSGLPNDRFSAERPEGSISTLTIQRTEQRDSAMYRCASSARTGVTEAFFGQGTRLTVV.